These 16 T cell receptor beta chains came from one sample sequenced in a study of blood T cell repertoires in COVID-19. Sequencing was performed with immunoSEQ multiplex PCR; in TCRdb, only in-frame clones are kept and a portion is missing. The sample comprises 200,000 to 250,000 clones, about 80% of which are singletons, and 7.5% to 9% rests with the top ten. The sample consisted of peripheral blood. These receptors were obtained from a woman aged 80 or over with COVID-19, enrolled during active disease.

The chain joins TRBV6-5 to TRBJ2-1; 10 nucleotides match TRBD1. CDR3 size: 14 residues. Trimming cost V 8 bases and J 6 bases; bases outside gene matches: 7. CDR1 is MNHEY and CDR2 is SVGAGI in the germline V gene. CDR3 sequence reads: CASGGQGFSNEQFF. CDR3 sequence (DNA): TGTGCCAGCGGGGGACAGGGGTTTAGCAATGAGCAGTTCTTC.

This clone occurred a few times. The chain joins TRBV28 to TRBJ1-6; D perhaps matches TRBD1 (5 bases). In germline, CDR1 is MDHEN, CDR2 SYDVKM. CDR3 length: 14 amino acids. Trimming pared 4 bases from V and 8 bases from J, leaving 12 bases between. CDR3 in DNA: TGTGCCAGCAGTTCCGCCGGGGGGTATTCACCCCTCCACTTT. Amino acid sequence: CASSSAGGYSPLHF. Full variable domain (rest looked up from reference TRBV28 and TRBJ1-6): DVKVTQSSRYLVKRTGEKVFLECVQDMDHENMFWYRQDPGLGLRLIYFSYDVKMKEKGDIPEGYSVSREKKERFSLILESASTNQTSMYLCASSSAGGYSPLHFGNGTRLTVT.

CDR3 loop: CASSQIMRSGYTF. DNA for the CDR3: TGTGCCAGTAGCCAAATTATGAGGAGTGGCTACACCTTC. The chain couples TRBV19 to TRBJ1-2; D unclear. V was pared by 6 bases and J by 7 bases, with 15 bases between. The V gene's germline CDR1 is LNHDA and CDR2 SQIVND (reference sequence). CDR3 length: 13 residues.

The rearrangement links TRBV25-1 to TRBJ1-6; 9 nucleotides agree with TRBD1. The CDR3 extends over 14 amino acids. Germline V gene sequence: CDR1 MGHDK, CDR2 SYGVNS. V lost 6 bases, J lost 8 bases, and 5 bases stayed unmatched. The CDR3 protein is CASSPTGGDSPLHF. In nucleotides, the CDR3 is TGTGCCAGCAGCCCAACAGGGGGCGATTCACCCCTCCACTTT.

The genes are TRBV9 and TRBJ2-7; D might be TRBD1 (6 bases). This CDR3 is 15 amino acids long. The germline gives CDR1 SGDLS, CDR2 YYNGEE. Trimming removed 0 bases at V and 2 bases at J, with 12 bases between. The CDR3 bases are TGTGCCAGCAGCGTAGGGGCTGGACAGCCCTACGAGCAGTACTTC. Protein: CASSVGAGQPYEQYF.

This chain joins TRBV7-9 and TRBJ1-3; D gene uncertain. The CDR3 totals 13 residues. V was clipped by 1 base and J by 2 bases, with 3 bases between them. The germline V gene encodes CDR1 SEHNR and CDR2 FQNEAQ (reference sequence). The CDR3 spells CASSLGAGNTIYF. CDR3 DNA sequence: TGTGCCAGCAGCTTAGGAGCTGGAAACACCATATATTTT.

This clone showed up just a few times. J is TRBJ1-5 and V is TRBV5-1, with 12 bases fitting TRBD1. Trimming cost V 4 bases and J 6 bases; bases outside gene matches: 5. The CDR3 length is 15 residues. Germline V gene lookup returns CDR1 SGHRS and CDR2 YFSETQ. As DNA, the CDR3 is TGCGCCAGCAGCGAGGGACAGGGGGCACTTCAGCCCCAGCATTTT. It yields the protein CASSEGQGALQPQHF.

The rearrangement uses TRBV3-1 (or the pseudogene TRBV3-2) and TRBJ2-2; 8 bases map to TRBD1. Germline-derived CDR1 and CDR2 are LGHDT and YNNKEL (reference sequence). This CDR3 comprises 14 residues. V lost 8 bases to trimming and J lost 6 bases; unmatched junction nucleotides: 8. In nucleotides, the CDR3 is TGTGCCAGCGCCTTCCAGGGGGCGGCCGGGGAGCTGTTTTTT. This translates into CASAFQGAAGELFF.

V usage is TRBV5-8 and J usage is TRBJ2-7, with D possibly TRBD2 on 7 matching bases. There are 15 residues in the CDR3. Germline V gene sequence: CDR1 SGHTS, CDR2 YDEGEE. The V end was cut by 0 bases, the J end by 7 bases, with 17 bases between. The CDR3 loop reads CASSLERGGILEQYF. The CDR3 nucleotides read TGTGCCAGCAGCTTGGAGAGGGGGGGAATTTTGGAGCAGTACTTC.

The CDR3 reads CASSEQGGIYNEQFF. In nucleotides, the CDR3 is TGCGCCAGCAGCGAGCAGGGGGGTATCTACAATGAGCAGTTCTTC. The chain recombines TRBV5-1 with TRBJ2-1; D might be TRBD1 (7 bases). Germline CDR1 is SGHRS and CDR2 is YFSETQ. This CDR3 spans 15 amino acids. V shed 4 bases and J shed 3 bases, with 14 bases lying between them.

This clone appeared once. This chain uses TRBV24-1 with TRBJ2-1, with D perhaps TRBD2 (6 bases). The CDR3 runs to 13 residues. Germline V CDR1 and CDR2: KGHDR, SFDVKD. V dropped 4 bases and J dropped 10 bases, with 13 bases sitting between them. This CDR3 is CATSDGGLSEQFF. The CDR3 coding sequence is TGTGCCACCAGTGACGGGGGACTTTCCGAGCAGTTCTTC.

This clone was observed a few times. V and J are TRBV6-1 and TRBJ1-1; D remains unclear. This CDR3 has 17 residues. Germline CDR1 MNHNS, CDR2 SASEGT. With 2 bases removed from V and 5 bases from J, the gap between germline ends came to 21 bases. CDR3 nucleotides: TGTGCCAGCAGTGAACTTAGGGTTGGGATTGGGAGGACTGAAGCTTTCTTT. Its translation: CASSELRVGIGRTEAFF.

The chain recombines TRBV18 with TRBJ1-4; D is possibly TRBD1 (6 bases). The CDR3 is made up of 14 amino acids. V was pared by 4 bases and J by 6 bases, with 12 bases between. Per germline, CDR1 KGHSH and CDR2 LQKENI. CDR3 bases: TGTGCCAGCTCACAGGGCGGGGGCGATGAAAAACTGTTTTTT. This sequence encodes CASSQGGGDEKLFF.

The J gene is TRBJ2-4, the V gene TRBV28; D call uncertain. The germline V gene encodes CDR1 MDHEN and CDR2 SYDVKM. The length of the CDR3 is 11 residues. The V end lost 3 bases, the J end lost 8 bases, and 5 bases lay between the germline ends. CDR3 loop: CASSFGDIQYF. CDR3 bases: TGTGCCAGCAGTTTCGGAGACATTCAGTACTTC.

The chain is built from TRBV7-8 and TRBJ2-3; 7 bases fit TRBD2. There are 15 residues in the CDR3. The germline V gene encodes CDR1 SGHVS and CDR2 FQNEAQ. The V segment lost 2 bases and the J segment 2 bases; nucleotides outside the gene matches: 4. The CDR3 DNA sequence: TGTGCCAGCAGCTTATCGGGGGGTTACACAGATACGCAGTATTTT. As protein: CASSLSGGYTDTQYF.

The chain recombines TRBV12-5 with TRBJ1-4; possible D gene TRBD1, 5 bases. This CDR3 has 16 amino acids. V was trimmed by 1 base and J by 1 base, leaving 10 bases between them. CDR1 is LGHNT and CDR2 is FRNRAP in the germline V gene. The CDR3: CASGLGGAGTNEKLFF. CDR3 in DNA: TGTGCTAGTGGTTTGGGTGGGGCCGGAACTAATGAAAAACTGTTTTTT.